This passage covers 8 T cell receptor beta chains from one sample sequenced in a study of blood T cell repertoires in COVID-19. Assay: immunoSEQ multiplex PCR; the TCRdb copy retains only in-frame clones and omits some. The sample lists 30,000 or so clones; under 90% were seen once. Sequencing used peripheral blood. Receptors originate from a man aged 45 to 65 with acute or convalescent COVID-19.

This rearrangement joins TRBV3-1 (or the pseudogene TRBV3-2) to TRBJ2-7, with D unclear. The CDR3 consists of 12 residues. The germline gives CDR1 LGHDT, CDR2 YNNKEL (reference sequence). Trimming left V 3 bases short and J 1 base short, with 4 bases between. The CDR3 here is CASSHNSYEQYF. CDR3 nucleotide sequence: TGTGCCAGCAGCCATAATTCCTACGAGCAGTACTTC.

V usage is TRBV7-9 and J usage is TRBJ2-7, with 15 bases fitting TRBD2. The germline V gene has CDR1 SEHNR and CDR2 FQNEAQ (reference sequence). J gave up 2 bases and V 3 bases, and 5 bases lay outside the gene matches. This CDR3 region has 17 residues. The CDR3 nucleotides read TGTGCCAGCAGCTTCCGGACTAGCGGGGGGGCCCCCTACGAGCAGTACTTC. Encoded protein: CASSFRTSGGAPYEQYF.

The chain carries TRBV4-1 and TRBJ2-1; 7 bases are shared with TRBD2. The CDR3 has 19 residues. V dropped 4 bases and J dropped 0; count of bases not matched to a gene: 15. Germline assignment: CDR1 MGHRA and CDR2 YSYEKL. This CDR3 reads CASSPLRKGGGSSYNEQFF. CDR3 bases: TGCGCCAGCAGCCCACTGCGGAAGGGCGGCGGGAGCTCCTACAATGAGCAGTTCTTC.

The CDR3 nucleotides read TGTGCCAGCAGCTTTAGCGGGGGGCCCTACAATGAGCAGTTCTTC. It yields the protein CASSFSGGPYNEQFF. The J gene is TRBJ2-1, the V gene TRBV5-4, with TRBD2 identical over 10 bases. J gave up 2 bases and V 2 bases, and 1 base lay outside the gene matches. CDR3 length equals 15 residues. Germline assignment: CDR1 SGHNT and CDR2 YYREEE (reference sequence).

V and J are TRBV27 and TRBJ2-2, with a possible D match to TRBD1 (6 bases). In germline, CDR1 is MNHEY, CDR2 SMNVEV (reference sequence). With 2 bases removed from V and 7 bases from J, the gap between germline ends came to 11 bases. The CDR3 sequence is 14 residues long. The CDR3 DNA reads as TGTGCCAGCAGTTTAGAGGGGGTAGTCGGGGAGCTGTTTTTT. Translation gives CASSLEGVVGELFF.

The rearrangement uses TRBV7-9 and TRBJ2-7; D possibly corresponds to TRBD1 (6 bases). CDR1 is SEHNR, CDR2 FQNEAQ, per germline (reference sequence). Trimming took off 9 bases at V and 4 bases at J, with 16 bases between the two ends. CDR3 length: 13 residues. As DNA, the CDR3 is TGTGCCAGTACATTAACAGGGATGTACGAGCAGTACTTC. As protein: CASTLTGMYEQYF.

The chain links TRBV6-1 to TRBJ1-3; D is perhaps TRBD1 (6 bases). This CDR3 has 15 residues. The V gene lost 2 bases and the J gene lost 0 bases, with 8 bases spanning the gap. Germline assignment: CDR1 MNHNS and CDR2 SASEGT. The CDR3 nucleotides are TGTGCCAGCAGTGAACAGGGGTCCTCTGGAAACACCATATATTTT. Amino acids: CASSEQGSSGNTIYF.

The V call is TRBV27, the J call TRBJ1-5; D possibly corresponds to TRBD1 (6 bases). The germline CDR1 and CDR2 sequences are MNHEY and SMNVEV (reference sequence). This CDR3 has 15 amino acids. Trimming left V 6 bases short and J 7 bases short, with 19 bases between. The CDR3 region has the DNA TGTGCCAGCAGGAAATTTTTAGGGGGTTCCCAGCCCCAGCATTTT. Translating gives CASRKFLGGSQPQHF.